These T cell receptor beta chains were read from a single sample in a study of human T cells and chemical hapten exposure. TCRdb re-called the 5' RACE reads with MiXCR, one entry per CDR3 protein. In the table there are 110,000 or so distinct CDR3 sequences, 19% of which are singletons. The receptors stem from a human donor in good health. CDR3s include the opening cysteine and the closing phenylalanine or tryptophan. D genes are given only for firm matches. The size field is filled for only some rows; it gives once, few, many or a size class.

v_gene	d_gene	j_gene	abundance	CDR3nt	CDR3aa
TRBV2	-	TRBJ1-6	-	TGTGCCAGCAGTGAAGAGGCAGGGACCTTTTCACCCCTCCACTTT	CASSEEAGTFSPLHF
TRBV18	-	TRBJ2-1	-	TGTGCCAGCTCATCGTATTCTCGGACAAACTACAATGAGCAGTTCTTC	CASSSYSRTNYNEQFF
TRBV9	-	TRBJ1-1	-	TGTGCCAGCAGCGCCGGTCAAGGAGGAGGGTTAACTGAAGCTTTCTTT	CASSAGQGGGLTEAFF
TRBV6-5	-	TRBJ1-1	-	TGTGCCAGCAGTTACTCGCGCAGTCTGAACACTGAAGCTTTCTTT	CASSYSRSLNTEAFF
TRBV28	TRBD2	TRBJ2-3	few	TGTGCCAGCAGTTCCCCGGGACTAGCGGGAGTGTATACGCAGTATTTT	CASSSPGLAGVYTQYF
TRBV28	TRBD1	TRBJ2-7	-	TGTGCCAGCAGTTTTACAGGGGGCACCTCCTACGAGCAGTACTTC	CASSFTGGTSYEQYF
TRBV7-2	-	TRBJ2-5	-	TGTGCCAGCAGTCGGGCACAAGAGACCCAGTACTTC	CASSRAQETQYF
TRBV21-1	-	TRBJ1-2	-	TGTGCCAGCAGCAAAGCGGGGTGGCCACATGGCTACACCTTC	CASSKAGWPHGYTF
TRBV27	-	TRBJ1-4	-	TGTGCCAGCAGTTTCCTGACTGATGAAAAACTGTTTTTT	CASSFLTDEKLFF
TRBV5-1	-	TRBJ1-2	many	TGCGCCAGCAGCTTGGAGGTATATGGTCGGCGGCGGGAAGGCTACACCTTC	CASSLEVYGRRREGYTF
TRBV12-3/TRBV12-4	-	TRBJ1-5	few	TGTGCCAGCAGTTTAGTGTCGCAGGGAAAGCTGCCCCAGCATTTT	CASSLVSQGKLPQHF